This T cell receptor beta chain is from a study of CD8 T cells in ankylosing spondylitis. Study-wide results and limits: Significant enrichment of disease-linked clones was reported in matched ankylosing spondylitis synovial fluid.

The V segment lost 3 bases and the J segment 4 bases; nucleotides outside the gene matches: 5. The length of the CDR3 is 16 residues. Germline-derived CDR1 and CDR2 are LGHNA and YNFKEQ. A single record per CDR3 protein comes from TCRdb applying MiXCR to the 5' RACE reads. The repertoire holds more than 150,000 distinct CDR3 sequences, with about an eighth as singletons. About this clonotype: The antigen is not known.

The receptor was derived from a female donor with ankylosing spondylitis or in good health (not recorded which). The source material was blood, either unsorted or a sorted T cell fraction (not recorded which). This chain connects TRBV4-2 to TRBJ2-6; 8 nucleotides line up with TRBD1. The CDR3 sequence is CASSQDRAMGANVLTF. The CDR3 nucleotides read TGTGCCAGCAGCCAGGACAGGGCAATGGGGGCCAACGTCCTGACTTTC.